A single T cell receptor beta chain is shown here with its context. Its antigen is undetermined. The source of the sample is a study of T-cell memory formation after mild COVID-19. Study-level information: The study found TCR clusters largely donor specific. Study outcomes and limitations: Largely, contracting CD4+ clones fell within CM and EM, and contracting CD8+ clones within EMRA. Some clones that responded were present in memory (sampled pre-infection), which suggests cross-reactive memory joined.

The V segment lost 5 bases and the J segment 5 bases; nucleotides outside the gene matches: 4. The CDR3 length is 14 residues. Germline CDR1 and CDR2: MNHEY and SVGEGT. It was 5'RACE with constant-segment primers that produced the TCR alpha and TCR beta cDNA libraries, which carried sample barcodes and UMIs. In TCRdb, the 5' RACE reads were re-called with MiXCR into one record per CDR3 protein. Counted here are over 300,000 distinct CDR3 sequences, less than 25% occurring once; the ten biggest clones make up roughly 21%. The sequencing input was PBMCs or a T cell subset sorted from them (not recorded which). The chain carries TRBV6-2 or TRBV6-3 and TRBJ2-1, with TRBD1 matching over 9 bases. This sequence was found in a man aged 18 to 29 who had mild COVID-19 (a few samples of this study predate the infection). Cell type and time point are not known. CDR3 DNA: TGTGCCAGCAGTCGGACAGGGGTCCACAATGAGCAGTTCTTC. Translating it yields CASSRTGVHNEQFF.